One TCR beta chain is described in this entry. The sample comes from a study of blood T cell repertoires in COVID-19. The CDR3 loop spans 15 amino acids. The V end lost 5 bases, the J end lost 6 bases, and 19 bases lay between the germline ends. Germline CDR1 KGHSH, CDR2 LQKENI. The table came from immunoSEQ multiplex PCR; TCRdb's copy has only in-frame clones and leaves some out. The top ten clones hold roughly 1.1% of a sample with 350,000 to 450,000 clones, roughly nine tenths of them seen once. The sequencing input was PBMCs or T cells enriched from blood (not recorded which). This TCR was sampled from a man in his thirties or forties who had recovered from COVID-19. The chain carries TRBV18 and TRBJ1-1; possible D gene TRBD1, 5 bases. Written as DNA, the CDR3 is TGTGCCAGCTCAGGAACCCAGGGTGGTATGGCTGAAGCTTTCTTT. Translated, it gives CASSGTQGGMAEAFF. Supplemented by reference TRBV18 and TRBJ1-1, the full variable domain reads NAGVMQNPRHLVRRRGQEARLRCSPMKGHSHVYWYRQLPEEGLKFMVYLQKENIIDESGMPKERFSAEFPKEGPSILRIQQVVRGDSAAYFCASSGTQGGMAEAFFGQGTRLTVV.